Shown below are 16 T cell receptor beta chains from a single sample sequenced in a study of follicular helper T cells after annual influenza vaccination. Time point specified: 2014-2015 season, 7 days after vaccination. Sequencing was performed with immunoSEQ multiplex PCR; in TCRdb, only in-frame clones are kept and a portion is missing. The sample consists of roughly 15,000 clones, roughly 83% of them appearing once. The input for sequencing was CXCR5+ CD38- circulating T follicular helper cells from blood, taken 7 days after influenza vaccination. The subset is: circulating Tfh, non-naive CD4+CXCR5+PD-1+ (ICOS+CD38+ or ICOS-CD38-). These receptors were obtained from an adult who received the influenza vaccine.

This clone has more than one count but fewer than ten. This chain connects TRBV18 to TRBJ1-1, with D hard to call. The CDR3 contains 15 residues. V was cut by 2 bases and J by 0 bases, with 10 bases left in between. The germline CDR1 and CDR2 sequences are KGHSH and LQKENI. The CDR3 loop reads CASSPVKTMNTEAFF. The CDR3 region has the DNA TGTGCCAGCTCACCAGTGAAGACTATGAACACTGAAGCTTTCTTT.

This clone was seen a single time. This sequence joins TRBV5-1 and TRBJ2-5; 8 bases map to TRBD2. V was pared by 6 bases and J by 5 bases, with 0 bases of the junction left unmatched. The V gene's germline CDR1 is SGHRS and CDR2 YFSETQ. CDR3 length equals 11 residues. CDR3 sequence: CASTGGETQYF. CDR3 DNA: TGCGCCAGCACGGGGGGGGAGACCCAGTACTTC.

The chain links TRBV7-8 to TRBJ2-6; weak D call: TRBD2 (5 bases). The CDR3 runs to 18 residues. V was trimmed by 1 base and J by 0 bases, leaving 13 bases between them. In germline, CDR1 is SGHVS, CDR2 FQNEAQ. The CDR3 protein is CASSLGVGLLSGANVLTF. The CDR3 DNA is TGTGCCAGCAGCTTAGGTGTCGGACTCCTCTCTGGGGCCAACGTCCTGACTTTC.

This chain uses TRBV20-1 with TRBJ2-1; 7 positions match TRBD2. Germline CDR1 DFQATT, CDR2 SNEGSKA (reference sequence). The CDR3 length is 11 residues. The V and J ends lost 5 bases and 15 bases, in that order; junction bases with no gene match: 10. The CDR3 is CSAWGGSNGFF. Here the CDR3 DNA reads TGCAGTGCTTGGGGGGGGTCGAATGGGTTCTTC.

V is TRBV2 and J is TRBJ2-2; 7 nucleotides line up with TRBD1. The CDR3 has 13 amino acids. V lost 8 bases, J lost 6 bases, and 6 bases stayed unmatched. The germline CDR1 and CDR2 sequences are SNHLY and FYNNEI. This CDR3 reads CASRRTGAGELFF. Written as DNA, the CDR3 is TGTGCCAGCCGTCGGACAGGCGCCGGGGAGCTGTTTTTT.

This chain links TRBV13 with TRBJ1-1, with a tentative D call TRBD1 (5 bases). Germline CDR1 is PRHDT and CDR2 is FYEKMQ (reference sequence). Trimming stripped 3 bases from V and 3 bases from J, with 11 bases between. The CDR3 has 14 amino acids. The CDR3 is CASSFGRGDTEAFF. The CDR3 DNA follows: TGTGCCAGCAGCTTTGGGAGGGGTGACACTGAAGCTTTCTTT. Based on the CDR3 plus reference TRBV13 and TRBJ1-1, the full variable domain is AAGVIQSPRHLIKEKRETATLKCYPIPRHDTVYWYQQGPGQDPQFLISFYEKMQSDKGSIPDRFSAQQFSDYHSELNMSSLELGDSALYFCASSFGRGDTEAFFGQGTRLTVV.

The V and J genes are TRBV10-2 and TRBJ2-2; D might be TRBD2 (6 bases). The V end was cut by 0 bases, the J end by 0 bases, with 11 bases between. CDR1 is WSHSY, CDR2 SAAADI, per germline. CDR3 length equals 17 residues. The DNA of the CDR3 is TGCGCCAGCAGTGAGTCGGGGGGACGGACGAACACCGGGGAGCTGTTTTTT. It encodes CASSESGGRTNTGELFF.

The chain joins TRBV28 to TRBJ2-2; D remains ambiguous. V lost 8 bases to trimming and J lost 3 bases, with 10 bases between them. CDR1 and CDR2 (germline): MDHEN, SYDVKM. The CDR3 has 13 residues. CDR3 residues: CASGRLDTGELFF. Written as DNA, the CDR3 is TGTGCCAGCGGCCGCTTGGACACCGGGGAGCTGTTTTTT.

The V call is TRBV18, the J call TRBJ2-7, with 9 bases that match TRBD2. The CDR3 length is 15 residues. Per the germline V gene, CDR1 is KGHSH and CDR2 is LQKENI. Trimming took 4 bases from V and 1 from J; bases not matched to a gene: 5. The CDR3 DNA sequence: TGTGCCAGCTCACGGGCTAGCGGGACTTCCTACGAGCAGTACTTC. Translating gives CASSRASGTSYEQYF.

This chain joins TRBV7-2 and TRBJ2-3; 9 bases align to TRBD2. J gave up 4 bases and V 3 bases, and 2 bases lay outside the gene matches. Germline V gene lookup returns CDR1 SGHTA and CDR2 FQGNSA. This CDR3 region has 14 residues. CDR3 loop: CASSFLAGPDTQYF. CDR3 in DNA: TGTGCCAGCAGCTTTCTAGCGGGGCCAGATACGCAGTATTTT.

The chain uses TRBV4-1 and TRBJ2-7; TRBD2 matches at 14 bases. The J segment lost 4 bases and the V segment lost 5 bases, leaving 10 bases of the junction unmatched. The CDR3 loop spans 17 amino acids. Looked up from germline, CDR1 is MGHRA and CDR2 is YSYEKL. This chain's CDR3 is CASSRTSGGSSSYEQYF. CDR3 sequence (DNA): TGCGCCAGCAGCAGGACTAGCGGGGGGAGTAGTAGTTACGAGCAGTACTTC.

This CDR3 reads CASSPIEDSPLHF. The DNA of the CDR3 is TGTGCCAGCTCACCGATAGAGGATTCACCCCTCCACTTT. This rearrangement joins TRBV18 to TRBJ1-6; D not resolved. V shed 3 bases and J shed 8 bases, with 8 bases lying between them. This CDR3 has 13 residues. Germline CDR1 KGHSH, CDR2 LQKENI. The full variable domain, its missing parts supplied by reference TRBV18 and TRBJ1-6, is NAGVMQNPRHLVRRRGQEARLRCSPMKGHSHVYWYRQLPEEGLKFMVYLQKENIIDESGMPKERFSAEFPKEGPSILRIQQVVRGDSAAYFCASSPIEDSPLHFGNGTRLTVT.

This clone was recorded only once. The chain employs TRBV2 and TRBJ2-3; tentative D call: TRBD1 (7 bases). Germline lookup yields CDR1 SNHLY and CDR2 FYNNEI. The CDR3 is 18 residues long. The V gene lost 6 bases and the J gene lost 6 bases, with 28 bases spanning the gap. The CDR3 loop is CASRGTASYWGVFDTQYF. The CDR3 bases are TGTGCCAGCAGAGGGACAGCCAGTTACTGGGGGGTCTTTGATACGCAGTATTTT. Full variable domain (missing parts from reference TRBV2 and TRBJ2-3): EPEVTQTPSHQVTQMGQEVILRCVPISNHLYFYWYRQILGQKVEFLVSFYNNEISEKSEIFDDQFSVERPDGSNFTLKIRSTKLEDSAMYFCASRGTASYWGVFDTQYFGPGTRLTVL.

CDR3 loop: CTSSQTTRRAPGRKTVF. The CDR3 nucleotides read TGCACCAGCAGCCAGACTACGCGGAGGGCGCCGGGACGAAAAACTGTTTTT. The rearrangement uses TRBV1 and TRBJ1-4. TRBV1 is a pseudogene locus. The CDR3 is made up of 17 amino acids.

This chain links TRBV7-3 with TRBJ2-3; 8 bases align to TRBD1. V dropped 5 bases and J dropped 6; count of bases not matched to a gene: 1. Per germline, CDR1 SGHTA and CDR2 FQGTGA. This CDR3 has 12 amino acids. CDR3 amino acids: CASSRTGDTQYF. CDR3 bases: TGTGCCAGCAGCCGGACAGGGGATACGCAGTATTTT.

The chain couples TRBV7-8 to TRBJ1-1; D gene ambiguous. Germline CDR1 is SGHVS and CDR2 is FQNEAQ. This CDR3 is built from 14 residues. With 4 bases removed from V and 7 bases from J, the gap between germline ends came to 16 bases. The CDR3 sequence is CASSSSSRVGEAFF. CDR3 in DNA: TGTGCCAGCAGCTCCTCTTCCCGAGTTGGTGAAGCTTTCTTT. The whole variable domain, remainder taken from reference TRBV7-8 and TRBJ1-1, is GAGVSQSPRYKVAKRGQDVALRCDPISGHVSLFWYQQALGQGPEFLTYFQNEAQLDKSGLPSDRFFAERPEGSVSTLKIQRTQQEDSAVYLCASSSSSRVGEAFFGQGTRLTVV.